Included here is one TCR beta chain sequence, with context. This specimen comes from a study of blood T cell repertoires in COVID-19. Generated by immunoSEQ multiplex PCR, the TCRdb table keeps only in-frame clones and is missing some. The top ten hold about 3.5% of the sample, which has around 370,000 clones, around 91% seen once. Germline assignment: CDR1 SGHAT and CDR2 FQNNGV. The germline V and J ends were trimmed by 1 base and 2 bases, with 8 bases remaining between them. The CDR3 is 14 residues long. This chain connects TRBV11-2 to TRBJ2-5; D unclear. The specimen sequenced was peripheral blood. This TCR came from a woman between 18 and 30 years old who had recovered from COVID-19. The CDR3 sequence is CASSLGPQQETQYF. CDR3 in DNA: TGTGCCAGCAGCTTAGGCCCACAGCAAGAGACCCAGTACTTC.